This TCR beta chain is drawn from a study of response to subunit inactivated influenza vaccine. General observations from the study: T cells newly recruited by each seasonal influenza vaccination are few, the authors suggested.

This clonotype was counted a few times. The antigen remains unidentified. Germline V CDR1 and CDR2: DFQATT, SNEGSKA (reference sequence). V dropped 5 bases and J dropped 7; count of bases not matched to a gene: 1. This CDR3 is 13 amino acids long. Using its own MiXCR run on the RT-PCR reads, TCRdb lists one record per CDR3 protein. The repertoire holds 800,000 to 1,000,000 distinct CDR3 sequences, around 20% seen once, with 10% in the top ten. This TCR came from a middle-aged man who received an inactivated influenza vaccine. This material consisted of PBMCs from blood, taken 5 days after vaccination. The V gene is TRBV20-1, the J gene TRBJ2-2, with 13 nucleotides matching TRBD2. CDR3 coding DNA: TGCAGTGCTGGGACTAGCGGGGTCGGGGAGCTGTTTTTT. Translation gives CSAGTSGVGELFF.